The 11 T cell receptor beta chains reported below all come from one sample, sequenced in a study of T cells in localized non-small cell lung cancer (dated by TCRdb to the early 2020s). Library method: the immunoSEQ multiplex PCR assay. TCRdb mirrors the immuneACCESS table, restricted to in-frame sequences. Some clones are absent from its copies; in checked studies, under half trace to an unresolved V gene, and the reason for the others is unknown. The sample contains around 26,000 clones, roughly 80% of them found a single time. Roughly 9% of the sample rests with the top ten. This material consisted of peripheral blood, taken before any cancer treatment. The receptors here all came from a man aged 35 to 69 with stage III squamous cell lung carcinoma.

V usage is TRBV10-3 and J usage is TRBJ2-1, with a possible D match to TRBD1 (6 bases). With 8 bases removed from V and 8 bases from J, the gap between germline ends came to 16 bases. Germline-derived CDR1 and CDR2 are ENHRY and SYGVKD. The CDR3 totals 13 residues. Written as DNA, the CDR3 is TGTGCCATCGGGGGTGGGGGCCCCGATGAGCAGTTCTTC. Translated, it gives CAIGGGGPDEQFF.

This rearrangement joins TRBV27 to TRBJ2-2; weak D call: TRBD2 (6 bases). The V gene lost 0 bases and the J gene lost 0 bases, with 11 bases spanning the gap. The CDR3 covers 17 residues. Germline-derived CDR1 and CDR2 are MNHEY and SMNVEV (reference sequence). In DNA, the CDR3 is TGTGCCAGCAGTTTATCGATCGGGGAGGCGAACACCGGGGAGCTGTTTTTT. Encoded protein: CASSLSIGEANTGELFF.

The genes are TRBV11-2 and TRBJ1-3, with a tentative D call TRBD1 (5 bases). Germline CDR1 SGHAT, CDR2 FQNNGV. V was pared by 2 bases and J by 0 bases, with 17 bases between. The CDR3 covers 18 residues. The chain's CDR3 is CASSLLGTRAHSGNTIYF. The CDR3 DNA sequence: TGTGCCAGCAGCTTATTAGGGACTCGGGCACACTCTGGAAACACCATATATTTT.

This chain joins TRBV4-2 and TRBJ2-7, with 10 bases aligning to TRBD2. Germline V CDR1 and CDR2: LGHNA, YNFKEQ. This CDR3 has 18 amino acids. Trimming removed 1 base from V and 3 bases from J; junction bases left unmatched: 12. The CDR3 bases are TGTGCCAGCAGCCAAGGGGCCAGCGGGAGGGCCCTGGGCTACGAGCAGTACTTC. Its translation is CASSQGASGRALGYEQYF.

As to this clone: Other DNA sequences in the sample encode the same CDR3. The genes are TRBV7-2 and TRBJ2-1; TRBD2 is a possible D gene (7 bases). Germline values: CDR1 SGHTA, CDR2 FQGNSA. The V end lost 2 bases, the J end lost 12 bases, and 8 bases lay between the germline ends. This CDR3 has 11 residues. CDR3 DNA: TGTGCCAGCAGCTTAAGGGGGGGGCAGTTCTTC. This translates into CASSLRGGQFF.

The rearrangement links TRBV5-1 to TRBJ2-3; 8 nucleotides line up with TRBD1. The CDR3 sequence is 13 residues long. Germline values: CDR1 SGHRS, CDR2 YFSETQ. J lost 5 bases, V lost 4 bases, and 3 bases had no gene match. CDR3 sequence: CASSLGQGDTQYF. CDR3 nucleotide sequence: TGCGCCAGCAGCCTAGGACAGGGAGATACGCAGTATTTT.

The chain has TRBV25-1 and TRBJ2-3; D is unresolved. V shed 4 bases and J shed 0 bases, with 8 bases lying between them. The CDR3 is 14 amino acids. Germline CDR1 reads MGHDK; CDR2 reads SYGVNS. CDR3 bases: TGTGCCAGCAGTGGACTCTTGAGCACAGATACGCAGTATTTT. It is translated as CASSGLLSTDTQYF.

This clone was seen a single time. This chain joins TRBV2 and TRBJ2-7; D might be TRBD1 or TRBD2, each matching 7 bases. Trimming cost V 6 bases and J 4 bases, with 19 bases left between them. This CDR3 region has 15 residues. The germline V gene has CDR1 SNHLY and CDR2 FYNNEI. The CDR3 reads CASSPGEGAFYEQYF. The CDR3 DNA follows: TGTGCCAGCAGCCCCGGGGAGGGGGCCTTTTACGAGCAGTACTTC.

The J gene is TRBJ2-5, the V gene TRBV7-6; 8 bases agree with TRBD2. The CDR3 runs 16 residues. The germline V gene has CDR1 SGHVS and CDR2 FNYEAQ. Unmatched junction bases numbered 8, after V lost 1 base and J lost 4 bases. The CDR3 region has the DNA TGTGCCAGCAGCTTAGGTAGTGGCGGGGGGCGAGAGACCCAGTACTTC. It specifies CASSLGSGGGRETQYF. Full variable domain (rest looked up from reference TRBV7-6 and TRBJ2-5): GAGVSQSPRYKVTKRGQDVALRCDPISGHVSLYWYRQALGQGPEFLTYFNYEAQQDKSGLPNDRFSAERPEGSISTLTIQRTEQRDSAMYRCASSLGSGGGRETQYFGPGTRLLVL.

The chain carries TRBV5-1 and TRBJ1-2; 8 nucleotides match TRBD1. V trimming: 4 bases; J trimming: 8 bases; junction bases outside the gene matches: 10. Germline assignment: CDR1 SGHRS and CDR2 YFSETQ. The CDR3 extends over 14 amino acids. CDR3 nucleotide sequence: TGCGCCAGCAGCCCGTTAACAGGGGGATACGGCTACACCTTC. Translation gives CASSPLTGGYGYTF.

This chain links TRBV15 with TRBJ2-7; D not certain. Trimming stripped 3 bases from V and 2 bases from J, with 14 bases between. The CDR3 loop spans 15 amino acids. Germline values: CDR1 LNHNV, CDR2 YYDKDF (reference sequence). DNA for the CDR3: TGTGCCACCAGCAGCCTACCCGATCGCCCCTACGAGCAGTACTTC. Amino acids: CATSSLPDRPYEQYF.